Reported below is one T cell receptor beta chain. As originally analysed: Reference gene primer amplification gave nucleated cell count estimates. TCRdb's copy holds only in-frame clones and misses some; the assay was immunoSEQ multiplex PCR. V, J and clone size are taken as reported in that table, and D and trimming were inferred from the DNA itself. The sample lists 55,000 to 70,000 clones; 87% were seen once. Germline values: CDR1 MNHEY, CDR2 SVGAGI. Trimming shortened V by 7 bases and J by 0 bases, and 16 bases separated the two germline ends. The CDR3 is 15 residues long. Seattle participants joined during active infection and were tracked over time. This sample was taken from a study of blood T cell repertoires in COVID-19.

The V call is TRBV6-5, the J call TRBJ2-7, with a possible D match to TRBD1 (6 bases). The clonotype originates from a woman at least 80 years old with COVID-19, enrolled during active disease. The sequenced sample was peripheral blood. The CDR3, as DNA: TGTGCCAGCAAGGTAGGGGGAATGGGCTCCTACGAGCAGTACTTC. The encoded protein is CASKVGGMGSYEQYF.